This record covers a single TCR beta chain. What it binds is not known. The data stem from a study of T-cell memory formation after mild COVID-19. About the study: TCR clusters were mostly confined to one donor each.

Constant-segment primers and 5'RACE yielded cDNA libraries for TCR alpha and TCR beta, each carrying sample barcodes and UMIs. Each CDR3 protein gets one entry after TCRdb re-called the 5' RACE reads with MiXCR. The table has 200,000 to 250,000 distinct CDR3 sequences, about 10% seen once. This CDR3 is built from 17 residues. V lost 0 bases to trimming and J lost 2 bases, with 15 bases between them. The V gene's germline CDR1 is LNHDA and CDR2 SQIVND (reference sequence). Overall study results and limits: Second-wave clones with a day 37 peak had unconfirmed SARS-CoV-2 specificity. Chiefly within CM and EM were the contracting CD4+ clones; CD8+ ones were within EMRA.

Sequenced input: PBMCs or a T cell subset sorted from them (not recorded which). The sequence was obtained from a man between 18 and 29 years old who had mild COVID-19 (a few samples of this study predate the infection). Cell type and time point are not known. The V call is TRBV19, the J call TRBJ2-3; no clear D. CDR3 DNA: TGTGCCAGTAGTATAGATCCCCCCGGCGGCCTCACAGATACGCAGTATTTT. Protein product: CASSIDPPGGLTDTQYF.